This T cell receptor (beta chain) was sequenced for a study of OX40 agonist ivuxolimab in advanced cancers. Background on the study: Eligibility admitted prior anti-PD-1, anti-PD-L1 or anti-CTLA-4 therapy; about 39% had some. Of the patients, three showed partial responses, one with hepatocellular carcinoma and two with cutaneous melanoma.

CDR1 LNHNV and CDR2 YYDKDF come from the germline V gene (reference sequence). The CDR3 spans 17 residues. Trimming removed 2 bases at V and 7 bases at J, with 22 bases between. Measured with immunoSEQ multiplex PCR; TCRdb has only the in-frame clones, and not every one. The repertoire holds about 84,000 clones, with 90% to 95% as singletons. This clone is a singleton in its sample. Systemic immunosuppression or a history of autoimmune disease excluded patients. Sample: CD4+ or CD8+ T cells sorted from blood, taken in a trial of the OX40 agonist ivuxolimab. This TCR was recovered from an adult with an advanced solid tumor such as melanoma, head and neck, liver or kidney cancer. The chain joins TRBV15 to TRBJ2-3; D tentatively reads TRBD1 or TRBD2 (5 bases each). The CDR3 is CATSRLFGLWTGHTQYF. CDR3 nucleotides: TGTGCCACCAGCAGACTTTTCGGACTGTGGACGGGGCATACGCAGTATTTT.